These 32 T cell receptor beta chains were sequenced from one sample in a study of blood T cell repertoires in COVID-19. Libraries were prepared by immunoSEQ multiplex PCR; TCRdb keeps only in-frame clonotypes and omits some of them. Of some 700,000 clones in the sample, 80% to 90% are singletons; the top ten hold approximately 0.3%. Source material: peripheral blood. All receptors derive from a woman aged 18 to 35 with acute or convalescent COVID-19.

The rearrangement links TRBV30 to TRBJ1-1; 12 bases are a match to TRBD1. Germline V gene data show CDR1 as GTSNPN and CDR2 as SVGIG (reference sequence). The CDR3 length is 13 residues. J gave up 4 bases and V 5 bases, and 2 bases lay outside the gene matches. The CDR3 protein is CAWGGQGATEAFF. CDR3 bases: TGTGCCTGGGGGGGACAGGGGGCCACTGAAGCTTTCTTT.

V gene TRBV13 combines with J gene TRBJ1-4; D is undetermined. Trimming shortened V by 0 bases and J by 7 bases, and 15 bases separated the two germline ends. In germline, CDR1 is PRHDT, CDR2 FYEKMQ (reference sequence). The CDR3 totals 16 residues. DNA of the CDR3: TGTGCCAGCAGCTTAGGTGAGGGCAGGAAGAGTGAAAAACTGTTTTTT. This translates into CASSLGEGRKSEKLFF. Variable domain in full (rest from reference TRBV13 and TRBJ1-4): AAGVIQSPRHLIKEKRETATLKCYPIPRHDTVYWYQQGPGQDPQFLISFYEKMQSDKGSIPDRFSAQQFSDYHSELNMSSLELGDSALYFCASSLGEGRKSEKLFFGSGTQLSVL.

V and J are TRBV7-2 and TRBJ2-3, with a tentative D call TRBD1 (6 bases). With 5 bases removed from V and 3 bases from J, the gap between germline ends came to 9 bases. Looked up from germline, CDR1 is SGHTA and CDR2 is FQGNSA. The CDR3 loop spans 13 amino acids. CDR3 sequence (DNA): TGTGCCAGCAGCCCCCAGGGGACAGATACGCAGTATTTT. Its protein is CASSPQGTDTQYF.

Worth noting for this clone: Germline and junction disagree at one end, which may indicate a read error. This chain joins TRBV12-3 or TRBV12-4 and TRBJ2-7; TRBD2 might be the D (5 bases). The CDR3 totals 11 residues. The DNA for the CDR3 is TGTGCCAGCAGTTCCGGACTGCGTTCGGACTTC. It specifies CASSSGLRSDF.

The chain employs TRBV5-8 and TRBJ2-2; 8 nucleotides agree with TRBD1. J lost 9 bases, V lost 1 base, and 14 bases had no gene match. The CDR3 runs 17 residues. Germline-derived CDR1 and CDR2 are SGHTS and YDEGEE. CDR3 bases: TGTGCCAGCAGCTTGTCTCAGGGGGCTCTGATCGGCAGGGAGCTGTTTTTT. Protein sequence: CASSLSQGALIGRELFF.

For this clone: The same CDR3 is also encoded by other DNA sequences in this sample. CDR3 DNA sequence: TGTGCCAGCAGCCTGGACAGCAGCTATGGCTACACCTTC. It yields the protein CASSLDSSYGYTF. V gene TRBV5-4 combines with J gene TRBJ1-2, with a weak D call TRBD1 (6 bases). CDR1 is SGHNT and CDR2 is YYREEE in the germline V gene (reference sequence). This CDR3 spans 13 amino acids. The V and J ends lost 4 bases and 4 bases respectively, with 11 bases between them.

This clone has a single count. The rearrangement joins TRBV24-1 to TRBJ1-2; D ambiguous. V lost 9 bases, J lost 6 bases, and 19 bases lay in between. CDR3 size: 14 residues. Germline V lookup: CDR1 KGHDR, CDR2 SFDVKD. In DNA, the CDR3 is TGTGCCACCCAGGATTCCGCCTTACTCCATGGCTACACCTTC. Translation gives CATQDSALLHGYTF.

The chain couples TRBV11-2 to TRBJ1-3; 7 nucleotides line up with TRBD1. This CDR3 is built from 17 residues. Germline V CDR1 and CDR2: SGHAT, FQNNGV. The V and J ends lost 10 bases and 2 bases, in that order; junction bases with no gene match: 17. Here the CDR3 DNA reads TGTGCCACCCGAAAAACCCTACAGGGGATGGCTGGAAACACCATATATTTT. As protein: CATRKTLQGMAGNTIYF.

The chain couples TRBV12-5 to TRBJ1-1; D is perhaps TRBD1 (6 bases). Germline V lookup: CDR1 LGHNT, CDR2 FRNRAP. V was shortened by 0 bases and J by 4 bases, with 12 bases between the two germline ends. This CDR3 spans 15 amino acids. The CDR3 coding sequence is TGTGCTAGTGGTTTGGTACAGGGCAGAGCCACTGAAGCTTTCTTT. Translating gives CASGLVQGRATEAFF.

This chain uses TRBV6-5 with TRBJ1-2; 8 positions agree with TRBD1. Germline loops: CDR1 MNHEY, CDR2 SVGAGI. The CDR3 totals 15 residues. V lost 7 bases, J lost 4 bases, and 11 bases stayed unmatched. In DNA form, the CDR3 reads TGTGCCAGCACAGCCCCTGCAGGGGGCGCCTATGGCTACACCTTC. This sequence encodes CASTAPAGGAYGYTF.

The count of this clone is one. For the CDR3, the DNA is TGTGCCATCCGGGGGGTAGATACGCAGTATTTT. Translated, it gives CAIRGVDTQYF. V gene TRBV10-3 combines with J gene TRBJ2-3; TRBD2 matches at 7 bases. Germline V gene lookup returns CDR1 ENHRY and CDR2 SYGVKD. This CDR3 is 11 amino acids long. The V and J ends lost 8 bases and 5 bases, in that order; junction bases with no gene match: 1.

The chain carries TRBV19 and TRBJ1-2; D unresolved. With 5 bases removed from V and 3 bases from J, the gap between germline ends came to 16 bases. This CDR3 region has 15 residues. From germline, CDR1 is LNHDA and CDR2 SQIVND (reference sequence). CDR3 region: CASSPPLGRDYGYTF. CDR3 nucleotide sequence: TGTGCCAGTAGTCCCCCGTTGGGGAGGGACTATGGCTACACCTTC.

V usage is TRBV28 and J usage is TRBJ2-2; D is undetermined. This CDR3 contains 12 residues. The germline V and J ends were trimmed by 3 bases and 7 bases, with 6 bases remaining between them. Germline V CDR1 and CDR2: MDHEN, SYDVKM. The CDR3 is CASSFLGGELFF. The CDR3, as DNA: TGTGCCAGCAGTTTTCTAGGCGGGGAGCTGTTTTTT.

The V gene is TRBV6-2 or TRBV6-3, the J gene TRBJ2-2, with 9 bases aligning to TRBD2. This CDR3 spans 19 amino acids. The V gene's germline CDR1 is MNHEY and CDR2 SVGEGT. V gave up 2 bases and J gave up 5 bases; unmatched junction bases: 15. The CDR3 DNA sequence: TGTGCCAGCAGTTACCCCTCGACTAGCGGACGAACGAGGACCGGGGAGCTGTTTTTT. Its protein product is CASSYPSTSGRTRTGELFF.

This clone was seen once. This chain links TRBV28 with TRBJ1-2, with TRBD1 as a possible D gene (5 bases). The germline V gene has CDR1 MDHEN and CDR2 SYDVKM. Trimming took off 7 bases at V and 5 bases at J, with 14 bases between the two ends. This CDR3 has 13 amino acids. CDR3 DNA sequence: TGTGCCAGCACCTCGGACACTCTATATGGCTACACCTTC. Protein product: CASTSDTLYGYTF.

The CDR3 coding sequence is TGTGCCAGCAGCGACCAGGGGGCCGTTCTGAACACTGAAGCTTTCTTT. This encodes CASSDQGAVLNTEAFF. J is TRBJ1-1 and V is TRBV5-6; 8 bases agree with TRBD1. Germline V gives CDR1 SGHDT, CDR2 YYEEEE. The CDR3 is 16 amino acids. Trimming at V came to 4 bases and at J to 0 bases, leaving 8 bases not matched to a gene.

This clone has only one observation. J is TRBJ2-7 and V is TRBV25-1; tentative D call: TRBD1 (6 bases). This CDR3 region has 13 residues. V was cut by 7 bases and J by 6 bases, with 16 bases left in between. CDR1 and CDR2 from the germline V gene are MGHDK and SYGVNS. CDR3 nucleotides: TGTGCCAGCAAAGGAACAGGGTATTCCGAGCAGTACTTC. Translation gives CASKGTGYSEQYF.

A few counts support this clone. The V call is TRBV6-4, the J call TRBJ2-6; TRBD2 aligns across 12 bases. Trimming at V came to 0 bases and at J to 4 bases, leaving 7 bases not matched to a gene. The CDR3 has 19 residues. Germline V gene data show CDR1 as MRHNA and CDR2 as SNTAGT. The CDR3 DNA reads TGTGCCAGCAGTGACTCCCTAGCGGGGGGGCTTGGCGGGGCCAACGTCCTGACTTTC. This codes for CASSDSLAGGLGGANVLTF.

This chain joins TRBV6-6 and TRBJ1-5, with D tentatively TRBD1 (5 bases). Germline-derived CDR1 and CDR2 are MNHNY and SVGAGI (reference sequence). The V and J ends lost 2 bases and 0 bases respectively, with 8 bases between them. CDR3 size: 15 residues. The CDR3 bases are TGTGCCAGCAGTTACCCGGGGGATAGCAATCAGCCCCAGCATTTT. Amino acids: CASSYPGDSNQPQHF.

This rearrangement joins TRBV5-1 to TRBJ2-4; 7 positions agree with TRBD1. The junction had 6 bases not matched to a gene; V was cut back by 4 bases and J by 2 bases. Germline CDR1 SGHRS, CDR2 YFSETQ. This CDR3 contains 15 residues. The CDR3 protein is CASSPQQGSKNIQYF. The CDR3 DNA is TGCGCCAGCAGCCCGCAACAGGGGTCCAAAAACATTCAGTACTTC.

The genes are TRBV5-4 and TRBJ2-7; 9 bases map to TRBD1. J was trimmed by 5 bases and V by 2 bases; bases with no gene match: 5. CDR3 size: 14 residues. Germline V lookup: CDR1 SGHNT, CDR2 YYREEE (reference sequence). CDR3 region: CASSLGTGLDEQYF. The CDR3 DNA follows: TGTGCCAGCAGCTTAGGGACAGGGCTGGACGAGCAGTACTTC. The entire variable domain, with the rest obtained from reference TRBV5-4 and TRBJ2-7, is as follows: ETGVTQSPTHLIKTRGQQVTLRCSSQSGHNTVSWYQQALGQGPQFIFQYYREEENGRGNFPPRFSGLQFPNYSSELNVNALELDDSALYLCASSLGTGLDEQYFGPGTRLTVT.

This clone was detected once. The chain is built from TRBV5-1 and TRBJ1-4; the match to TRBD1 covers 9 bases. The CDR3 has 16 amino acids. Trimming took 4 bases from V and 7 from J; bases not matched to a gene: 11. Germline V gene sequence: CDR1 SGHRS, CDR2 YFSETQ. The CDR3 DNA reads TGCGCCAGCAGCAAGGAGGGCACAGGGGGCGTTGAAAAACTGTTTTTT. Translation: CASSKEGTGGVEKLFF.

The chain uses TRBV20-1 and TRBJ1-2; 8 bases match TRBD1. Unmatched junction bases numbered 6, after V lost 3 bases and J lost 3 bases. This CDR3 has 14 residues. The germline V gene encodes CDR1 DFQATT and CDR2 SNEGSKA (reference sequence). In DNA form, the CDR3 reads TGCAGTGCTAGTAAGGACAGGGTTGACTATGGCTACACCTTC. Translated, it gives CSASKDRVDYGYTF.

This clone was observed a handful of times. CDR3 DNA sequence: TGCGCCAGCAGCAGGGACAATCGAAACACTGAAGCTTTCTTT. This encodes CASSRDNRNTEAFF. The chain carries TRBV5-1 and TRBJ1-1, with D maybe TRBD1 (6 bases). The germline gives CDR1 SGHRS, CDR2 YFSETQ. The V gene lost 4 bases and the J gene lost 2 bases, with 12 bases spanning the gap. The CDR3 has 14 amino acids.

This chain joins TRBV30 and TRBJ1-5; 7 nucleotides align to TRBD1. The CDR3 runs 17 residues. The V gene end was trimmed by 0 bases and the J gene end by 0 bases; junction bases not matched to a gene: 8. Per germline, CDR1 GTSNPN and CDR2 SVGIG (reference sequence). DNA of the CDR3: TGTGCCTGGAGTGTACTCTCTACAGGGGCTAGCAATCAGCCCCAGCATTTT. Its translation is CAWSVLSTGASNQPQHF.

This clone was counted once. This chain connects TRBV7-2 to TRBJ1-2; the match to TRBD1 covers 8 bases. CDR3 length: 14 amino acids. The germline CDR1 and CDR2 sequences are SGHTA and FQGNSA. The V and J ends lost 4 bases and 5 bases, in that order; junction bases with no gene match: 6. The CDR3 reads CASSSDRVGYGYTF. The CDR3 DNA reads TGTGCCAGCAGCTCGGACAGGGTGGGGTATGGCTACACCTTC.

The V and J genes are TRBV7-6 and TRBJ2-7; D might be TRBD2 (7 bases). Germline V CDR1 and CDR2: SGHVS, FNYEAQ. The CDR3 covers 15 residues. Trimming removed 4 bases from V and 7 bases from J, with 20 bases in between. CDR3 DNA: TGTGCCAGCAGCTCACCCGAGGGGGGGCGGGGAGAGCAGTACTTC. Translated, it gives CASSSPEGGRGEQYF.

The CDR3 DNA is TGTGCCAGCAGCTTTAGGGGTGCGGGGACTGAAGCTTTCTTT. The encoded protein is CASSFRGAGTEAFF. The chain employs TRBV7-2 and TRBJ1-1, with D perhaps matching TRBD1 (5 bases). V shed 3 bases and J shed 5 bases, with 13 bases lying between them. This CDR3 contains 14 residues. Germline V lookup: CDR1 SGHTA, CDR2 FQGNSA.

V gene TRBV11-1 combines with J gene TRBJ2-7; TRBD1 matches 8 bases. V was pared by 5 bases and J by 3 bases, with 9 bases of the junction left unmatched. The germline CDR1 and CDR2 sequences are SGHAT and FQDESV (reference sequence). The CDR3 length is 15 residues. In DNA, the CDR3 is TGTGCCAGCAGCCCCAGGGGACAGGAAGACTACGAGCAGTACTTC. Its protein is CASSPRGQEDYEQYF.

The V gene is TRBV5-4, the J gene TRBJ2-3; the D gene is possibly TRBD1 (6 bases). The ends were cut back, 0 bases at V and 1 base at J, with 12 bases in the middle. This CDR3 region has 16 residues. Per germline, CDR1 SGHNT and CDR2 YYREEE (reference sequence). The CDR3 is CASSLGKRQGTDTQYF. CDR3 nucleotides: TGTGCCAGCAGCTTGGGCAAGAGACAGGGCACAGATACGCAGTATTTT.

The CDR3 DNA is TGTGCCAGCAGTACAGGGAATAGAGCTTTCTTT. It yields the protein CASSTGNRAFF. The chain has TRBV2 and TRBJ1-1; possibly TRBD1 for D (6 bases). The CDR3 spans 11 residues. Per the germline V gene, CDR1 is SNHLY and CDR2 is FYNNEI. Trimming cost V 5 bases and J 10 bases, with 11 bases left between them.

The count of this clone is one. This rearrangement joins TRBV9 to TRBJ1-1, with 12 positions matching TRBD1. J was trimmed by 10 bases and V by 3 bases; bases with no gene match: 10. There are 15 residues in the CDR3. Germline lookup yields CDR1 SGDLS and CDR2 YYNGEE. CDR3 region: CASSAGTGGQLLAFF. The CDR3 coding sequence is TGTGCCAGCAGCGCTGGGACAGGGGGCCAGTTGTTAGCTTTCTTT.